This T cell receptor (beta chain) was sequenced for a study of blood T cell repertoires in COVID-19. Study-wide context: The cDNA or gDNA used as material had been derived from T cells, B-cell-depleted T cells, or PBMCs.

Sequenced by immunoSEQ multiplex PCR; TCRdb stores in-frame clones only, minus some. The sample yields roughly 200,000 clones, approximately 86% seen once. Allocation to cohorts depended on clinical history reported by the participants. This CDR3 spans 15 amino acids. Unmatched junction bases numbered 3, after V lost 5 bases and J lost 0 bases. The V gene's germline CDR1 is SGHNT and CDR2 YENEEA. The source of this sequence is a woman in her sixties or seventies with acute COVID-19. Sequencing used PBMCs or T cells enriched from blood (not recorded which). The rearrangement uses TRBV11-3 and TRBJ2-2; TRBD1 matches at 7 bases. CDR3 nucleotide sequence: TGTGCCAGCAGCACGGGACAGACGAACACCGGGGAGCTGTTTTTT. Its translation: CASSTGQTNTGELFF.